This is a list of T cell receptor beta chains from one sample in a study of shared clonotypes between healthy human individuals. Profiled with immunoSEQ multiplex PCR; TCRdb holds only in-frame clones, not every one. The sample yields some 2 million clones, less than 95% seen once. What was sequenced was naive CD8+ T cells sorted from blood. These receptors came from a man younger than 35 in good health. CDR3s include the opening cysteine and the closing phenylalanine or tryptophan. The order of the fields is V gene, D gene, J gene, CDR3 DNA, CDR3 protein. A D gene is named only where the DNA matches it firmly.

v_call: TRBV4-3; d_call: .; j_call: TRBJ2-7; cdr3_nt: TGCGCCAGCAGCCAAGATGAAACCGGGTACGAGCAGTACTTC; cdr3_aa: CASSQDETGYEQYF
v_call: TRBV4-3; d_call: .; j_call: TRBJ2-7; cdr3_nt: TGCGCCAGCAGCCGCATGCTTGAGACAGGATCCTACGAGCAGTACTTC; cdr3_aa: CASSRMLETGSYEQYF
v_call: TRBV7-2; d_call: TRBD2; j_call: TRBJ2-7; cdr3_nt: TGTGCCAGCAGCTTAACGACTAGCGGGAGGGCGGGGAACGAGCAGTACTTC; cdr3_aa: CASSLTTSGRAGNEQYF
v_call: TRBV27; d_call: .; j_call: TRBJ1-6; cdr3_nt: TGTGCCAGCAGTCCCTGGACAAGCTCTCCCCTCCACTTT; cdr3_aa: CASSPWTSSPLHF
v_call: TRBV15; d_call: .; j_call: TRBJ1-5; cdr3_nt: TGTGCCACCAGCCGGAGCGGAAACAATCAGCCCCAGCATTTT; cdr3_aa: CATSRSGNNQPQHF
v_call: TRBV27; d_call: TRBD2; j_call: TRBJ2-1; cdr3_nt: TGTGCCAGCAGTTTACGTCCGCCGGGACTAGCGGGGGTAAATGAGCAGTTCTTC; cdr3_aa: CASSLRPPGLAGVNEQFF
v_call: TRBV9; d_call: .; j_call: TRBJ2-1; cdr3_nt: TGTGCCAGCAGCGTAGACGGGATTCGTGGAAATGAGCAGTTCTTC; cdr3_aa: CASSVDGIRGNEQFF
v_call: TRBV27; d_call: TRBD1; j_call: TRBJ1-5; cdr3_nt: TGTGCCAGCAGTTTATTACAGGGGAGTCAGCCCCAGCATTTT; cdr3_aa: CASSLLQGSQPQHF
v_call: TRBV4-1; d_call: .; j_call: TRBJ2-3; cdr3_nt: TGCGCCAGCAGCCAAGATCAAGGAGATACGCAGTATTTT; cdr3_aa: CASSQDQGDTQYF
v_call: TRBV28; d_call: .; j_call: TRBJ1-1; cdr3_nt: TGTGCCAGCAGCCTCCCCCTCGGAGGGGTCGGTGGGGAAGCTTTCTTT; cdr3_aa: CASSLPLGGVGGEAFF
v_call: TRBV5-6; d_call: .; j_call: TRBJ1-2; cdr3_nt: TGTGCCAGCAGCTCGACAGCGACTGGCTACACCTTC; cdr3_aa: CASSSTATGYTF
v_call: TRBV7-2; d_call: TRBD1; j_call: TRBJ1-2; cdr3_nt: TGTGCCAGCAGCTCCAAAACCACAGGGGTGCATGGCTACACCTTC; cdr3_aa: CASSSKTTGVHGYTF
v_call: TRBV10-2; d_call: .; j_call: TRBJ1-2; cdr3_nt: TGCGCCAGCAGTACTGGACAGAGAAACTATGGCTACACCTTC; cdr3_aa: CASSTGQRNYGYTF
v_call: TRBV5-1; d_call: .; j_call: TRBJ2-7; cdr3_nt: TGCGCCAGCAGCTTTAAGGGGGGCTACGAGCAGTACTTC; cdr3_aa: CASSFKGGYEQYF
v_call: TRBV6-5; d_call: .; j_call: TRBJ1-4; cdr3_nt: TGTGCCAGCAGACAGGTTGTTAATGAAAAACTGTTTTTT; cdr3_aa: CASRQVVNEKLFF
v_call: TRBV27; d_call: .; j_call: TRBJ2-2; cdr3_nt: TGTGCCAGCAGCCTATACACCGGGGAGCTGTTTTTT; cdr3_aa: CASSLYTGELFF
v_call: TRBV4-1; d_call: .; j_call: TRBJ2-1; cdr3_nt: TGCGCCAGCAGCCGGGGGGGCTTTGAGCAGTTCTTC; cdr3_aa: CASSRGGFEQFF
v_call: TRBV6-5; d_call: .; j_call: TRBJ2-7; cdr3_nt: TGTGCCAGCAGTTACTCGAGTTTCGCTTACGAGCAGTACTTC; cdr3_aa: CASSYSSFAYEQYF
v_call: TRBV6-5; d_call: .; j_call: TRBJ1-6; cdr3_nt: TGTGCCAGCACCCCGGAGGGGCGTGATAGATCACCCCTCCACTTT; cdr3_aa: CASTPEGRDRSPLHF
v_call: TRBV15; d_call: .; j_call: TRBJ2-1; cdr3_nt: TGTGCCACCAGCAGAGGAGCCGACCTCAATGAGCAGTTCTTC; cdr3_aa: CATSRGADLNEQFF
v_call: TRBV19; d_call: .; j_call: TRBJ2-1; cdr3_nt: TGTGCCAGTAGTCATGAGGTGAGCTCCTACAATGAGCAGTTCTTC; cdr3_aa: CASSHEVSSYNEQFF
v_call: TRBV15; d_call: .; j_call: TRBJ2-1; cdr3_nt: TGTGCCACCAGCTATACCAACAATGAGCAGTTCTTC; cdr3_aa: CATSYTNNEQFF
v_call: TRBV14; d_call: TRBD1; j_call: TRBJ2-7; cdr3_nt: TGTGCCAGCAGCCATGGGACAGCCTACGAGCAGTACTTC; cdr3_aa: CASSHGTAYEQYF
v_call: TRBV30; d_call: .; j_call: TRBJ2-6; cdr3_nt: TGTGCCTGGAGTGCTCCCGCTGGGGCCAACGTCCTGACTTTC; cdr3_aa: CAWSAPAGANVLTF
v_call: TRBV7-3; d_call: .; j_call: TRBJ2-1; cdr3_nt: TGTGCCAGCAGCCCACTAGGGGGCAATGAGCAGTTCTTC; cdr3_aa: CASSPLGGNEQFF
v_call: TRBV11-2; d_call: .; j_call: TRBJ1-1; cdr3_nt: TGTGCCAGCAGCCGAAGCGAAGGGGGGGCCCTCACTGAAGCTTTCTTT; cdr3_aa: CASSRSEGGALTEAFF
v_call: TRBV7-9; d_call: .; j_call: TRBJ2-7; cdr3_nt: TGTGCCAGCGCCGGACGAGACGGCTACGAGCAGTACTTC; cdr3_aa: CASAGRDGYEQYF